The 18 T cell receptor beta chains in this list originate from one sample, sequenced in a study of blood T cell repertoires in COVID-19. Here immunoSEQ multiplex PCR was the method, and the copy in TCRdb shows in-frame clones only, minus some. The repertoire holds some 250,000 clones, with approximately 84% as singletons. Sequenced: PBMCs or T cells enriched from blood (not recorded which). These receptors came from a man between 18 and 35 years old who had recovered from COVID-19.

The chain is built from TRBV7-9 and TRBJ2-4; 11 positions match TRBD2. Trimming took 4 bases from V and 5 from J; bases not matched to a gene: 7. This CDR3 has 16 amino acids. Looked up from germline, CDR1 is SEHNR and CDR2 is FQNEAQ (reference sequence). The CDR3 here is CASSSLAGGLENIQYF. Here the CDR3 DNA reads TGTGCCAGCAGCTCCCTAGCGGGAGGCCTGGAAAACATTCAGTACTTC.

This chain uses TRBV6-5 with TRBJ1-2; D not certain. The V gene lost 4 bases and the J gene lost 8 bases, with 17 bases spanning the gap. CDR3 length: 14 amino acids. Germline CDR1 and CDR2: MNHEY and SVGAGI. The CDR3 spells CASSSLTAGRGYTF. The CDR3, as DNA: TGTGCCAGCAGTTCCCTGACTGCGGGCCGGGGCTACACCTTC.

The chain links TRBV10-3 to TRBJ2-7; tentatively, D is TRBD2 (6 bases). The germline gives CDR1 ENHRY, CDR2 SYGVKD. The CDR3 spans 15 residues. V was shortened by 5 bases and J by 4 bases, with 18 bases between the two germline ends. CDR3 loop: CAISSPGDVEYEQYF. The CDR3 DNA is TGTGCCATCAGTTCTCCGGGAGACGTAGAGTACGAGCAGTACTTC.

The CDR3 spells CASSSLTSGRTYEQFF. The DNA for the CDR3 is TGTGCCAGTAGTTCATTAACTAGCGGGAGAACATATGAGCAGTTCTTC. The rearrangement uses TRBV19 and TRBJ2-1; 11 bases line up with TRBD2. V shed 5 bases, J shed 8 bases, and the junction held 11 bases outside the gene matches. The CDR3 is 16 amino acids. Germline lookup yields CDR1 LNHDA and CDR2 SQIVND (reference sequence). The full variable domain, completed using reference TRBV19 and TRBJ2-1, is DGGITQSPKYLFRKEGQNVTLSCEQNLNHDAMYWYRQDPGQGLRLIYYSQIVNDFQKGDIAEGYSVSREKKESFPLTVTSAQKNPTAFYLCASSSLTSGRTYEQFFGPGTRLTVL.

The rearrangement uses TRBV3-1 (or the pseudogene TRBV3-2) and TRBJ1-2, with D unresolved. The CDR3 covers 14 residues. V was cut by 1 base and J by 6 bases, with 12 bases left in between. The germline gives CDR1 LGHDT, CDR2 YNNKEL (reference sequence). The CDR3 region has the DNA TGTGCCAGCAGCCAAGTTCCCGAACGGGATGGCTACACCTTC. This gives the protein CASSQVPERDGYTF.

This clone was recorded once. This chain joins TRBV12-3 or TRBV12-4 and TRBJ2-7, with D unclear. The CDR3 is 13 amino acids. Trimming left V 6 bases short and J 1 base short, with 10 bases between. Here the CDR3 reads CASRSVDSYEQYF. The CDR3 nucleotides are TGTGCCAGCAGGTCAGTCGATTCCTACGAGCAGTACTTC.

The J gene is TRBJ1-5, the V gene TRBV19, with 8 bases aligning to TRBD1. V lost 5 bases, J lost 4 bases, and 1 base stayed unmatched. The germline gives CDR1 LNHDA, CDR2 SQIVND (reference sequence). The CDR3 totals 13 residues. The CDR3, as DNA: TGTGCCAGTAGTCGGGACAGGAATCAGCCCCAGCATTTT. Translating gives CASSRDRNQPQHF.

In its sample, this clone was seen once. The CDR3 coding sequence is TGTGCCAGCGAGGCCCTGGGAAACACCATATATTTT. It yields the protein CASEALGNTIYF. V usage is TRBV6-5 and J usage is TRBJ1-3; D is unclear. The CDR3 totals 12 residues. With 8 bases removed from V and 4 bases from J, the gap between germline ends came to 9 bases. Per germline, CDR1 MNHEY and CDR2 SVGAGI.

The chain carries TRBV7-9 and TRBJ1-2; D possibly corresponds to TRBD1 (5 bases). There are 15 residues in the CDR3. Trimming pared 5 bases from V and 3 bases from J, leaving 16 bases between. Per germline, CDR1 SEHNR and CDR2 FQNEAQ (reference sequence). CDR3: CASSRGVARDYGYTF. The CDR3 DNA follows: TGTGCCAGCAGCCGAGGAGTAGCCAGGGACTATGGCTACACCTTC.

The genes are TRBV9 and TRBJ1-5; a weak D match, TRBD1 (5 bases). The V end was cut by 0 bases, the J end by 2 bases, with 9 bases between. CDR3 size: 15 residues. Germline V gene sequence: CDR1 SGDLS, CDR2 YYNGEE. The CDR3 DNA reads as TGTGCCAGCAGCGTAGATGGGGGGGGCAATCAGCCCCAGCATTTT. Its protein is CASSVDGGGNQPQHF.

The rearrangement links TRBV7-9 to TRBJ1-5; 8 bases map to TRBD1. Looked up from germline, CDR1 is SEHNR and CDR2 is FQNEAQ (reference sequence). There are 14 residues in the CDR3. J was trimmed by 7 bases and V by 3 bases; bases with no gene match: 5. This chain's CDR3 is CASSFAGGGQPQHF. CDR3 DNA sequence: TGTGCCAGCAGCTTTGCAGGGGGCGGACAGCCCCAGCATTTT.

The CDR3 reads CASIRRAEAFF. Written as DNA, the CDR3 is TGTGCCAGCATCCGCCGGGCTGAAGCTTTCTTT. This chain uses TRBV6-6 with TRBJ1-1; D remains unclear. The V gene's germline CDR1 is MNHNY and CDR2 SVGAGI (reference sequence). The CDR3 consists of 11 residues. V shed 7 bases and J shed 6 bases, with 9 bases lying between them.

The chain joins TRBV5-6 to TRBJ2-3; TRBD2 matches 12 bases. Germline CDR1 SGHDT, CDR2 YYEEEE. J was trimmed by 6 bases and V by 3 bases; bases with no gene match: 17. This CDR3 has 19 residues. CDR3 nucleotide sequence: TGTGCCAGCAGCTGGTTTACTAGCGGGGGGCCTAGTCGGGACGATACGCAGTATTTT. Translated, it gives CASSWFTSGGPSRDDTQYF.

This rearrangement joins TRBV7-8 to TRBJ1-1; D call uncertain. The CDR3 runs 14 residues. Trimming left V 5 bases short and J 2 bases short, with 12 bases between. Germline CDR1 is SGHVS and CDR2 is FQNEAQ. The CDR3 protein is CASSPSHGNTEAFF. The CDR3 DNA is TGTGCCAGCAGCCCTAGCCATGGAAACACTGAAGCTTTCTTT.

The V and J genes are TRBV15 and TRBJ2-3, with D possibly being TRBD2 (5 bases). V lost 0 bases and J lost 4, with 8 bases in between. The CDR3 sequence is 14 residues long. Germline CDR1 LNHNV, CDR2 YYDKDF (reference sequence). CDR3 in amino acids: CATSRDGIADTQYF. CDR3 sequence (DNA): TGTGCCACCAGCAGAGACGGGATCGCAGATACGCAGTATTTT. Supplemented by reference TRBV15 and TRBJ2-3, the full variable domain reads DAMVIQNPRYQVTQFGKPVTLSCSQTLNHNVMYWYQQKSSQAPKLLFHYYDKDFNNEADTPDNFQSRRPNTSFCFLDIRSPGLGDTAMYLCATSRDGIADTQYFGPGTRLTVL.

The gene calls are TRBV11-2 and TRBJ1-2; 7 bases map to TRBD1. V lost 5 bases to trimming and J lost 4 bases; unmatched junction nucleotides: 10. This CDR3 is built from 15 residues. Germline lookup yields CDR1 SGHAT and CDR2 FQNNGV. The CDR3 reads CASSTEMTGLYGYTF. In DNA, the CDR3 is TGTGCCAGCAGCACCGAAATGACAGGGCTCTATGGCTACACCTTC.

This chain links TRBV28 with TRBJ1-5; a weak D match, TRBD1 (6 bases). CDR1 and CDR2 (germline): MDHEN, SYDVKM. The CDR3 runs 14 residues. V lost 10 bases and J 3 bases, leaving 16 bases between the germline ends. CDR3 loop: CATNPGGANQPQHF. Written as DNA, the CDR3 is TGTGCCACCAACCCTGGGGGGGCCAATCAGCCCCAGCATTTT. Complete variable domain (other parts from reference TRBV28 and TRBJ1-5): DVKVTQSSRYLVKRTGEKVFLECVQDMDHENMFWYRQDPGLGLRLIYFSYDVKMKEKGDIPEGYSVSREKKERFSLILESASTNQTSMYLCATNPGGANQPQHFGDGTRLSIL.

The CDR3 region has the DNA TGTGCCACCAGTGAACAAACAGGGTTGGGAGAGACCCAGTACTTC. Translating it yields CATSEQTGLGETQYF. The V gene is TRBV24-1, the J gene TRBJ2-5, with a possible D match to TRBD1 (6 bases). The ends were cut back, 4 bases at V and 4 bases at J, with 15 bases in the middle. The CDR3 contains 15 residues. Germline V gene sequence: CDR1 KGHDR, CDR2 SFDVKD.